This entry describes one T cell receptor beta chain. The antigen is unknown. This sample was taken from a study of identical twins. Study-wide findings and caveats: Findings came from cross-sectional statistics, without long-term follow-up of donors. In cord blood, abundant beta clonotypes had fewer insertions; memory showed no trend.

cDNA carried unique molecular identifiers, and a universal primer site was added by template switching. TCRdb re-derived calls from the 5' RACE reads in MiXCR, one entry per CDR3 protein. The sample includes about 20,000 distinct CDR3 sequences, about two thirds of them seen just once. V was clipped by 6 bases and J by 5 bases; unmatched bases: 15. The CDR3 covers 17 residues. Germline CDR1 MGHRA, CDR2 YSYEKL. Sequencing used memory (CD45RO+) T cells sorted from blood. This clonotype was obtained from a woman younger than 30 in good health. This table probably holds off-target reads from a library built for another chain. The rearrangement joins TRBV4-1 to TRBJ2-3; 9 nucleotides agree with TRBD2. CDR3 DNA sequence: TGCGCCAGCAGACCCTCATTTAGCGGGAGTGGGGTAGATACGCAGTATTTT. Translating gives CASRPSFSGSGVDTQYF.